The 17 T cell receptor beta chains given below trace back to one sample, sequenced in a study of blood T cells in healthy people across ages. Primers used in a second PCR of roughly 7 to 11 cycles were a sample-barcoded 5' primer and a J-beta primer mix. TCRdb independently ran MiXCR on the 5' RACE reads; one entry per CDR3 protein. The sample carries 750,000 to 950,000 distinct CDR3 sequences, roughly 24% recorded once. These data were also filed under a second study, of T cells of mothers and their children.

Sequencing was done on a sample of blood. Receptors originate from a boy between 5 and 17 years old in good health.

The chain combines TRBV6-5 with TRBJ2-7; D unresolved. The CDR3 extends over 13 amino acids. Between the trimmed V and J ends, which lost 2 bases and 7 bases, there was a span of 12 bases. Germline lookup yields CDR1 MNHEY and CDR2 SVGAGI. The chain's CDR3 is CASSYDHLGEQYF. CDR3 DNA: TGTGCCAGCAGTTACGATCATTTGGGGGAGCAGTACTTC.

This clonotype was seen only a few times. CDR3 residues: CASSWQGLADEQYF. In DNA form, the CDR3 reads TGTGCCAGCAGCTGGCAGGGACTAGCAGACGAGCAGTACTTC. The chain uses TRBV7-2 and TRBJ2-5, with 9 bases aligning to TRBD2. TRBJ2-7 explains the end of the DNA better; the J call may be wrong. The CDR3 spans 14 residues. CDR1 and CDR2 (germline): SGHTA, FQGNSA.

The chain uses TRBV2 and TRBJ1-1; no definite D call. The V gene lost 7 bases and the J gene lost 6 bases, with 21 bases spanning the gap. This CDR3 comprises 15 residues. Germline V lookup: CDR1 SNHLY, CDR2 FYNNEI. The CDR3 reads CASTSSPAMGPEAFF. The CDR3 DNA sequence: TGTGCCAGCACAAGTTCGCCTGCGATGGGCCCTGAAGCTTTCTTT.

V gene TRBV19 combines with J gene TRBJ1-1, with D possibly TRBD1 on 5 matching bases. CDR1 and CDR2 (germline): LNHDA, SQIVND (reference sequence). The CDR3 has 15 residues. V was clipped by 7 bases and J by 4 bases, with 19 bases between them. CDR3 in amino acids: CASKVGQTGATEAFF. As DNA, the CDR3 is TGTGCCAGTAAAGTAGGGCAGACCGGGGCCACTGAAGCTTTCTTT. Complete variable domain (other parts from reference TRBV19 and TRBJ1-1): DGGITQSPKYLFRKEGQNVTLSCEQNLNHDAMYWYRQDPGQGLRLIYYSQIVNDFQKGDIAEGYSVSREKKESFPLTVTSAQKNPTAFYLCASKVGQTGATEAFFGQGTRLTVV.

The rearrangement uses TRBV20-1 and TRBJ2-2, with D unclear. The CDR3 length is 13 residues. The germline gives CDR1 DFQATT, CDR2 SNEGSKA (reference sequence). Trimming removed 2 bases at V and 1 base at J, with 5 bases between. The CDR3 sequence: CSARNLNTGELFF. CDR3 nucleotide sequence: TGCAGTGCTAGAAACCTGAACACCGGGGAGCTGTTTTTT.

This clonotype has only a few counts. This sequence joins TRBV29-1 and TRBJ1-1; no reliable D call. Germline V CDR1 and CDR2: SQVTM, ANQGSEA. The CDR3 spans 13 residues. Trimming cost V 7 bases and J 1 base, with 13 bases left between them. The CDR3 region has the DNA TGCAGCGGCGAAAGCGAAAGGAACACTGAAGCTTTCTTT. Its translation is CSGESERNTEAFF.

This clonotype was observed a handful of times. The chain employs TRBV7-2 and TRBJ1-6; tentative D call: TRBD1 (6 bases). The CDR3 length is 16 residues. Trimming removed 1 base from V and 6 bases from J, with 13 bases in between. In germline, CDR1 is SGHTA, CDR2 FQGNSA. As DNA, the CDR3 is TGTGCCAGCAGCTTAGAGGGGGTGTTTGGTAATTCACCCCTCCACTTT. Translated, it gives CASSLEGVFGNSPLHF. The entire variable domain, with the rest obtained from reference TRBV7-2 and TRBJ1-6, is as follows: GAGVSQSPSNKVTEKGKDVELRCDPISGHTALYWYRQSLGQGLEFLIYFQGNSAPDKSGLPSDRFSAERTGGSVSTLTIQRTQQEDSAVYLCASSLEGVFGNSPLHFGNGTRLTVT.

The rearrangement uses TRBV7-8 and TRBJ1-2; TRBD1 might be the D (6 bases). CDR1 and CDR2 (germline): SGHVS, FQNEAQ. This CDR3 is 14 amino acids long. V gave up 3 bases and J gave up 2 bases, with 10 bases separating them. CDR3 nucleotide sequence: TGTGCCAGCAGCTTCAGGGGAGTCAACTATGGCTACACCTTC. This gives the protein CASSFRGVNYGYTF.

This clonotype was picked up a small number of times. This chain joins TRBV29-1 and TRBJ1-2; TRBD1 might be the D (5 bases). From germline, CDR1 is SQVTM and CDR2 ANQGSEA. Trimming removed 7 bases from V and 4 bases from J, with 13 bases in between. There are 12 residues in the CDR3. In DNA form, the CDR3 reads TGCAGCGGCGACGACAGAGCCTATGGCTACACCTTC. Protein product: CSGDDRAYGYTF.

This clonotype occurred a few times. The gene calls are TRBV12-3 or TRBV12-4 and TRBJ2-1; 7 positions agree with TRBD2. The J segment lost 6 bases and the V segment lost 6 bases, leaving 11 bases of the junction unmatched. The CDR3 totals 15 residues. The CDR3 region has the DNA TGTGCCAGCAGGAAAGCGGGGACTTACTCCAATGAGCAGTTCTTC. Protein: CASRKAGTYSNEQFF.

This clonotype was found many times. The junction does not match germline at one end; this may be a read error. The chain carries TRBV5-1 and TRBJ2-2; tentative D call: TRBD1 (6 bases). This CDR3 region has 14 residues. Looked up from germline, CDR1 is SGHRS and CDR2 is YFSETQ. CDR3 nucleotides: TGTGCCAGCAGCTTAGGGGGGAACACCGGGGAGCTGTTTTTT. Translated, it gives CASSLGGNTGELFF.

The chain couples TRBV20-1 to TRBJ2-5; 9 positions agree with TRBD2. This CDR3 has 13 amino acids. Trimming took 3 bases from V and 6 from J; bases not matched to a gene: 5. CDR1 is DFQATT, CDR2 SNEGSKA, per germline (reference sequence). The CDR3 spells CSARGLAGKTQYF. The CDR3 nucleotides read TGCAGTGCTAGGGGACTAGCAGGGAAGACCCAGTACTTC.

A few counts support this clonotype. The chain combines TRBV5-1 with TRBJ2-6; D may be TRBD1 (5 bases). The length of the CDR3 is 18 residues. V lost 10 bases and J 0 bases, leaving 23 bases between the germline ends. CDR1 is SGHRS, CDR2 YFSETQ, per germline. The CDR3 loop is CAPRGLPKTSSGANVLTF. CDR3 coding DNA: TGCGCCCCAAGGGGCCTCCCCAAGACCAGCTCTGGGGCCAACGTCCTGACTTTC.

This clonotype was counted between two and nine times. The V call is TRBV20-1, the J call TRBJ2-1; D unclear. The J call may be mistaken, given a closer DNA end match to TRBJ2-5. The CDR3 has 12 amino acids. The V gene's germline CDR1 is DFQATT and CDR2 SNEGSKA (reference sequence). CDR3 amino acids: CSARGAPETQYF. The CDR3 nucleotides are TGCAGTGCTAGAGGGGCCCCGGAGACCCAGTACTTC.

The chain uses TRBV3-1 and TRBJ2-1, with 10 bases matching TRBD2. This CDR3 is 15 amino acids long. From germline, CDR1 is LGHDT and CDR2 YNNKEL (reference sequence). V shed 2 bases, J shed 8 bases, and the junction held 6 bases outside the gene matches. The CDR3 reads CASSQFPSGSYEQFF. CDR3 DNA sequence: TGTGCCAGCAGCCAATTTCCTAGCGGGAGCTATGAGCAGTTCTTC.

The sample holds a few counts of this clonotype. The chain joins TRBV12-3 or TRBV12-4 to TRBJ2-7, with 10 bases lining up with TRBD1. Trimming at V came to 5 bases and at J to 5 bases, leaving 6 bases not matched to a gene. The CDR3 contains 14 residues. CDR3 sequence (DNA): TGTGCCAGCAGTGGGTGGGACAGGGGCGACGAGCAGTACTTC. Its translation: CASSGWDRGDEQYF.

This clonotype was counted a single time. This chain joins TRBV6-1 and TRBJ1-5, with D uncertain. CDR1 and CDR2 from the germline V gene are MNHNS and SASEGT. The CDR3 runs to 11 residues. V was cut by 10 bases and J by 6 bases, with 10 bases left in between. The CDR3 region is CAISEFQPQHF. The CDR3 bases are TGTGCCATCTCGGAGTTTCAGCCCCAGCATTTT.